Listed below are T cell receptor beta chains from one sample, sequenced in a study of monozygotic twins with inflammatory bowel disease. TCRdb reprocessed the 5' RACE reads; each CDR3 protein has one entry and no DNA is given. This sample's table has roughly 160,000 distinct CDR3 sequences. The sequencing sample was made of blood. These TCRs come from a human donor with ulcerative colitis or Crohn's disease, or a healthy co-twin of an affected twin (not recorded which). CDR3s include the opening cysteine and the closing phenylalanine or tryptophan. The listing skips clone size in some rows; elsewhere it reads once, few, many or a size class.

TRBV4-2,TRBJ2-7,-,14,CASSPSFPPYEQYF
TRBV20-1,TRBJ1-2,-,13,CSAQIQGNYGYTF
TRBV12-3/TRBV12-4,TRBJ1-5,-,14,CASSRVANREPQHF
TRBV9,TRBJ2-2,-,14,CASSVAGATGELFF
TRBV10-3,TRBJ2-7,-,16,CAISESDSRRAYEQYF
TRBV20-1,TRBJ1-1,-,13,CSARDTGGREAFF
TRBV12-3/TRBV12-4,TRBJ1-2,-,12,CACSLDGRGYTF
TRBV20-1,TRBJ1-1,-,15,CSARSDRGPSTEAFF
TRBV12-3/TRBV12-4,TRBJ1-5,-,16,CASSLNPVISNQPQHF
TRBV5-1,TRBJ2-5,-,13,CASGTISGETQYF
TRBV13,TRBJ2-5,-,15,CASSLGRRGEETQYF
TRBV7-9,TRBJ2-2,-,14,CASILAGGTGELFF
TRBV20-1,TRBJ2-5,-,15,CSARDLDRGRETQYF
TRBV12-3/TRBV12-4,TRBJ2-2,-,12,CASVPFSGELFF
TRBV6-1,TRBJ2-7,-,15,CASSWTSEEGYEQYF
TRBV5-1,TRBJ1-2,-,15,CASSSLGQPHYGYTF
TRBV27,TRBJ1-5,-,16,CASTPRRGQNNQPQHF
TRBV11-2,TRBJ2-5,-,19,CASSLESLGQGGVRETQYF
TRBV5-1,TRBJ1-1,-,16,CASSLGGTGALNEAFF
TRBV7-2,TRBJ2-5,-,14,CASSPRRGQETQYF
TRBV9,TRBJ2-1,-,15,CASSSRWESYNEQFF
TRBV12-3/TRBV12-4,TRBJ1-1,-,15,CSSSSPLGGANEAFF
TRBV7-8,TRBJ2-1,-,17,CASSRRLAGAMVWEQFF
TRBV20-1,TRBJ2-7,-,14,CSARVRGLSYEQYF
TRBV19,TRBJ2-5,-,13,CASSMIPNRFQYF
TRBV29-1,TRBJ2-5,-,15,CSVVPGRPYQETQYF
TRBV19,TRBJ1-5,-,16,CASSMVRGLSNQPQHF
TRBV5-1,TRBJ1-5,-,15,CASSLFAGSNQPQHF
TRBV20-1,TRBJ2-2,-,13,CSARDKNTGELFF
TRBV4-2,TRBJ2-1,-,16,CASSQAGGQNENEQFF
TRBV5-1,TRBJ2-1,-,15,CASSLELASEGEQFF
TRBV20-1,TRBJ2-3,-,13,CSARDIEGDTQYF
TRBV11-3,TRBJ1-2,-,11,CASSLGTGYTF
TRBV4-2,TRBJ2-1,medium-sized,15,CASSQNSWSYNEQFF
TRBV7-2,TRBJ2-5,-,16,CASSLATGDGQETQYF
TRBV5-1,TRBJ2-3,-,15,CASSLAGMGTDTQYF
TRBV2,TRBJ1-1,-,17,CASNEGLRGILNTEAFF
TRBV20-1,TRBJ1-3,-,13,CSALPVSGNTIYF
TRBV24-1,TRBJ1-2,-,17,CATSDRTGAVSNYGYTF
TRBV15,TRBJ2-1,-,17,CATSRDHASGENNEQFF
TRBV7-9,TRBJ2-7,-,12,CASSFSGGEQYF
TRBV7-9,TRBJ2-2,-,16,CASSLTSGGYTGELFF
TRBV7-2,TRBJ2-5,-,16,CASSLNQAGGGETQYF
TRBV7-9,TRBJ2-2,-,14,CASSLLEAAGELFF
TRBV27,TRBJ1-3,-,21,CASSFDNPGRGLRSSGNTIYF